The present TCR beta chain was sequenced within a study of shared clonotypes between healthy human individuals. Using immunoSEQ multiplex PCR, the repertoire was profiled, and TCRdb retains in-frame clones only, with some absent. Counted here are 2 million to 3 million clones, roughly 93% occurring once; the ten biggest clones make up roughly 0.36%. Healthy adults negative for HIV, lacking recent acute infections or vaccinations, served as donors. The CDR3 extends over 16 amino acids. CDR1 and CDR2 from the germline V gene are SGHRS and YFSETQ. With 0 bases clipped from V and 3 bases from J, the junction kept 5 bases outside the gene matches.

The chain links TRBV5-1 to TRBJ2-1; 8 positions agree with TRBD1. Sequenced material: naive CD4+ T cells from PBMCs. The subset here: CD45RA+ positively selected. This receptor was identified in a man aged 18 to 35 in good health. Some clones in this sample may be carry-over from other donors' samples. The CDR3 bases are TGCGCCAGCAGCTTGGCCCTGGGGACAGGCTACAATGAGCAGTTCTTC. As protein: CASSLALGTGYNEQFF.